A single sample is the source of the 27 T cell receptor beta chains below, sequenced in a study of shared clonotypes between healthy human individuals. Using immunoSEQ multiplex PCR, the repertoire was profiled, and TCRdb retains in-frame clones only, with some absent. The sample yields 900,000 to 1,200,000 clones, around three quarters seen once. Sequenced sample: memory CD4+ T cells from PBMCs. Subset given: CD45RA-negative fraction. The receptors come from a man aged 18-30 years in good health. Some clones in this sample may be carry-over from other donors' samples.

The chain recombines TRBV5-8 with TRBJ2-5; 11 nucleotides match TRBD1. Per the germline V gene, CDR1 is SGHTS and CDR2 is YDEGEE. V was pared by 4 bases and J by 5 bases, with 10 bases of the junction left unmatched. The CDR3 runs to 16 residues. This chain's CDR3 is CASSQGQGVIGETQYF. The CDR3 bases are TGTGCCAGCAGCCAGGGACAGGGGGTAATAGGGGAGACCCAGTACTTC. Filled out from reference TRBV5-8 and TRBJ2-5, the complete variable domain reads EAGVTQSPTHLIKTRGQQATLRCSPISGHTSVYWYQQALGLGLQFLLWYDEGEERNRGNFPPRFSGRQFPNYSSELNVNALELEDSALYLCASSQGQGVIGETQYFGPGTRLLVL.

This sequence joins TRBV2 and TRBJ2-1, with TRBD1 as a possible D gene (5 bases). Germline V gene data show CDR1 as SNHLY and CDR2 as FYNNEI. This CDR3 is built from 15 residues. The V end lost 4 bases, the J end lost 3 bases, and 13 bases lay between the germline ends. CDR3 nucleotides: TGTGCCAGCAGTGTCGGAAGGGGTCTCTACAATGAGCAGTTCTTC. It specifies CASSVGRGLYNEQFF.

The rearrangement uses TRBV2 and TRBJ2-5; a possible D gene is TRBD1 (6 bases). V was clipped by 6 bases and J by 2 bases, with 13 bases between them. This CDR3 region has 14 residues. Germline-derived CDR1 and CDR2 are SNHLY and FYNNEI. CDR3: CASSPDRQQETQYF. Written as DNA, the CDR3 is TGTGCCAGCAGCCCCGACAGGCAACAAGAGACCCAGTACTTC.

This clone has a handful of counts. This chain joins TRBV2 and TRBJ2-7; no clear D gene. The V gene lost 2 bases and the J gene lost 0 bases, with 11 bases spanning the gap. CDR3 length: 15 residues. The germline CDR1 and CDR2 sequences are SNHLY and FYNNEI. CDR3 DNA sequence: TGTGCCAGCAGTGAACGTCTGCCTGTCTCCTACGAGCAGTACTTC. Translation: CASSERLPVSYEQYF.

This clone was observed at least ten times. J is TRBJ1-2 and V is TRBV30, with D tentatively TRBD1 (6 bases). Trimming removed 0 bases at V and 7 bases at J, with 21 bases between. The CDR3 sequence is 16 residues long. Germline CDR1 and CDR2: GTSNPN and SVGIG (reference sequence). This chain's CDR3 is CAWSVLRRGDTLGYTF. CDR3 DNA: TGTGCCTGGAGTGTCCTACGAAGGGGGGATACTCTTGGCTACACCTTC.

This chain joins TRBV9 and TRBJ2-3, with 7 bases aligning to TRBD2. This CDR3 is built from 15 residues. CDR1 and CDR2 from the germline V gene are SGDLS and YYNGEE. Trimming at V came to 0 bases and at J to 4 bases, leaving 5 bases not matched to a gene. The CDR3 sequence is CASSVELAMADTQYF. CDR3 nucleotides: TGTGCCAGCAGCGTAGAACTAGCGATGGCAGATACGCAGTATTTT.

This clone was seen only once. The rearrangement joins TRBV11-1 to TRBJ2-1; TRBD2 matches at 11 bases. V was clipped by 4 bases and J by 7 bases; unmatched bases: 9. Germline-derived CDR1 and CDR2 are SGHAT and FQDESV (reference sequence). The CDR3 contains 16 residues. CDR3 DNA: TGTGCCAGCAGCTCAACAACCGGGACTAGCGGAAATGAGCAGTTCTTC. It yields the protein CASSSTTGTSGNEQFF. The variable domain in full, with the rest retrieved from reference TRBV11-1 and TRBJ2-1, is EAEVAQSPRYKITEKSQAVAFWCDPISGHATLYWYRQILGQGPELLVQFQDESVVDDSQLPKDRFSAERLKGVDSTLKIQPAELGDSAMYLCASSSTTGTSGNEQFFGPGTRLTVL.

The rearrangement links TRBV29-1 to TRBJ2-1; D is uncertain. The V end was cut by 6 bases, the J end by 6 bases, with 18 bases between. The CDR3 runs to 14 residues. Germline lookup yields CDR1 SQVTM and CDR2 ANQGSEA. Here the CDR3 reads CSVSRRLEPNEQFF. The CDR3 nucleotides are TGCAGCGTCTCACGTCGTTTGGAGCCCAATGAGCAGTTCTTC.

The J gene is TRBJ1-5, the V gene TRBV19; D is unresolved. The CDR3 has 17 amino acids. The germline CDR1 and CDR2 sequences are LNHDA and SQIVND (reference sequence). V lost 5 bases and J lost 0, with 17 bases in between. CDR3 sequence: CASSDRVQRYSNQPQHF. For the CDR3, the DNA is TGTGCCAGTAGTGACCGGGTCCAGAGATATAGCAATCAGCCCCAGCATTTT.

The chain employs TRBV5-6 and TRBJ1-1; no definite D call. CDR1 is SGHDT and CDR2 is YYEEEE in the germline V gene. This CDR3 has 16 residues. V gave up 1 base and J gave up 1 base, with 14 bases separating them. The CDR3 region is CASSLSRGVWNTEAFF. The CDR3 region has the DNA TGTGCCAGCAGCTTGTCACGGGGAGTGTGGAACACTGAAGCTTTCTTT.

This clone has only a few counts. CDR3 sequence: CASITESGANVLTF. DNA for the CDR3: TGTGCCAGCATAACAGAATCTGGGGCCAACGTCCTGACTTTC. The J gene is TRBJ2-6, the V gene TRBV2; no clear D. This CDR3 spans 14 amino acids. Germline CDR1 and CDR2: SNHLY and FYNNEI. Trimming shortened V by 7 bases and J by 1 base, and 8 bases separated the two germline ends.

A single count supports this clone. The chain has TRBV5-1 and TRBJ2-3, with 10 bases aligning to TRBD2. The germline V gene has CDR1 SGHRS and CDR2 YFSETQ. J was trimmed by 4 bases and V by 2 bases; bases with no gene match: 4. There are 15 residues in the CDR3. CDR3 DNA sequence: TGCGCCAGCAGCTTAGCGGGAGGGCCATCAGATACGCAGTATTTT. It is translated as CASSLAGGPSDTQYF.

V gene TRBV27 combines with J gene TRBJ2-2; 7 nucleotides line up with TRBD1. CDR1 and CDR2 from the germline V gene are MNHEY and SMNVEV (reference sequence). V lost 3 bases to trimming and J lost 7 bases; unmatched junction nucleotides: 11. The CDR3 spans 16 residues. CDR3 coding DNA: TGTGCCAGCAGTTTTCATTCAGGGGGTAATGGCGGGGAGCTGTTTTTT. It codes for CASSFHSGGNGGELFF.

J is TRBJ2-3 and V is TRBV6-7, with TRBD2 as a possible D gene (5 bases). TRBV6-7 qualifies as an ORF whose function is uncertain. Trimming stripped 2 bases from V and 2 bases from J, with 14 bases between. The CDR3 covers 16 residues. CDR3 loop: CASSYGVARFTDTQYF. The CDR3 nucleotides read TGTGCCAGCAGTTACGGAGTAGCGCGTTTCACAGATACGCAGTATTTT.

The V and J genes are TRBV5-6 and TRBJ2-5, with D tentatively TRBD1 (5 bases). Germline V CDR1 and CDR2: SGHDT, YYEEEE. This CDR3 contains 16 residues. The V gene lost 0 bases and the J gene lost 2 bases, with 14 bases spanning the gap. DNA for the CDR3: TGTGCCAGCAGCTTGGCTGGACACTTAAAACAAGAGACCCAGTACTTC. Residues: CASSLAGHLKQETQYF.

This CDR3 reads CASGKGPRNTEAFF. CDR3 in DNA: TGTGCTAGTGGAAAGGGCCCTCGGAACACTGAAGCTTTCTTT. This chain joins TRBV12-5 and TRBJ1-1; D is undetermined. The V end was cut by 6 bases, the J end by 1 base, with 12 bases between. The germline gives CDR1 LGHNT, CDR2 FRNRAP. The CDR3 sequence is 14 residues long.

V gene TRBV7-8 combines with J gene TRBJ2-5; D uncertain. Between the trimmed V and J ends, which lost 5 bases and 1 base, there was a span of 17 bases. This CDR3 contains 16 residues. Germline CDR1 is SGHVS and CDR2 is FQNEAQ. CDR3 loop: CASSPPPYAVQETQYF. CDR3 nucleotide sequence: TGTGCCAGCAGCCCCCCCCCTTACGCGGTCCAAGAGACCCAGTACTTC.

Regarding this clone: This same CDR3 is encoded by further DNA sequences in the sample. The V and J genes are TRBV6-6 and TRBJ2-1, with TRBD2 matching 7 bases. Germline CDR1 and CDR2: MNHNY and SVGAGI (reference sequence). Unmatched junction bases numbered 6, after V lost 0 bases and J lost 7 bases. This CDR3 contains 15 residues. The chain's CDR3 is CASSYSREVRNEQFF. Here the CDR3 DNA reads TGTGCCAGCAGTTACTCCCGGGAGGTCCGTAATGAGCAGTTCTTC.

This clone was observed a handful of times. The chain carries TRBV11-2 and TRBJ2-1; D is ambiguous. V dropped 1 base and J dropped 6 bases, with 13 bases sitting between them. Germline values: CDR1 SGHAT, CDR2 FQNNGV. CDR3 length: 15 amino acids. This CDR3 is CASSLGTDRLNEQFF. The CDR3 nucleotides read TGTGCCAGCAGCTTAGGTACGGACCGTCTCAATGAGCAGTTCTTC.

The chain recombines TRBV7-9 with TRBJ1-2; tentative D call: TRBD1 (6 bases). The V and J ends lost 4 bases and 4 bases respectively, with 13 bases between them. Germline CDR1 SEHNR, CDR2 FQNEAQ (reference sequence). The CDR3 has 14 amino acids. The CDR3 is CASSSVTGLYGYTF. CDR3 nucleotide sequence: TGTGCCAGCAGCTCCGTGACAGGACTCTATGGCTACACCTTC.

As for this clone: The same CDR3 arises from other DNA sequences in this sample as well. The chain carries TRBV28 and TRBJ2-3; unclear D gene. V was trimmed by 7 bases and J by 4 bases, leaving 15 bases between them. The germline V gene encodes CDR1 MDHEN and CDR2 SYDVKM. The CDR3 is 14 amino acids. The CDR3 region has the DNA TGTGCCAGCACCCCGGGTAGTCGCGCAGATACGCAGTATTTT. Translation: CASTPGSRADTQYF.

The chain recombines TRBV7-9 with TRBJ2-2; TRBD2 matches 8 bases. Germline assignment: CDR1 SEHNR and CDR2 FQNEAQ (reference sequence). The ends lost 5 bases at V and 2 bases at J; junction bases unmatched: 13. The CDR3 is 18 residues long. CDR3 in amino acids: CASSPLFAGGSNTGELFF. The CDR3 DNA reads TGTGCCAGCAGCCCTCTGTTCGCGGGGGGCAGTAACACCGGGGAGCTGTTTTTT.

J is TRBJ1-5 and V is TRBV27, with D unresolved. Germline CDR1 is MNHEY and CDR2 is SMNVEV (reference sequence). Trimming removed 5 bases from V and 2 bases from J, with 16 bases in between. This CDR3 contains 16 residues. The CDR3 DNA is TGTGCCAGCAGTCCCAGGACTTTCTCGGGCAATCAGCCCCAGCATTTT. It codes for CASSPRTFSGNQPQHF.

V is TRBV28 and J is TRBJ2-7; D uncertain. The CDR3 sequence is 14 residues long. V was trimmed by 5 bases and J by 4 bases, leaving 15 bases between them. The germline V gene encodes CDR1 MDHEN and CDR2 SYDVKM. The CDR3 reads CASSPSLGVYEQYF. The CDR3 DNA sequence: TGTGCCAGCAGTCCTTCCTTAGGAGTGTACGAGCAGTACTTC.

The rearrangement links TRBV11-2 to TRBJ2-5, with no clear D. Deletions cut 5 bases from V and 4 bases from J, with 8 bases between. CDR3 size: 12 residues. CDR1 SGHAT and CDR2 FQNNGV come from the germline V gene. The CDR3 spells CASSVSRETQYF. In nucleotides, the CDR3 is TGTGCCAGCAGCGTCTCCCGAGAGACCCAGTACTTC.

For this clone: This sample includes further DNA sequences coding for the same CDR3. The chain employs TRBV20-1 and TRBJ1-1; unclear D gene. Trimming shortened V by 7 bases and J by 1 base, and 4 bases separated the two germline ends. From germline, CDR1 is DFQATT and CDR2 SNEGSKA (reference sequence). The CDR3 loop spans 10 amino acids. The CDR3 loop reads CSDRNTEAFF. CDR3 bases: TGCAGTGATAGGAACACTGAAGCTTTCTTT.

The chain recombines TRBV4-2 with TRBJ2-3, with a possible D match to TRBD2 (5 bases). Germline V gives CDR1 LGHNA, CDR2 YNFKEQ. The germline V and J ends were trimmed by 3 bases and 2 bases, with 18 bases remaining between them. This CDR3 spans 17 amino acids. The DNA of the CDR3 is TGTGCCAGCAGCCAGGCCGCAGGAGCGGAGACCACAGATACGCAGTATTTT. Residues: CASSQAAGAETTDTQYF.